These 31 T cell receptor beta chains originate from one sample sequenced in a study of cytomegalovirus exposure and HLA in healthy donors. Use of 60 Vbeta and 13 Jbeta primers characterized the PCR. Some clones are missing from TCRdb's copy, which holds only in-frame ones; the method was immunoSEQ multiplex PCR. The profile shows around 100,000 clones, 75% of them singletons. Sequencing was done on a sample of PBMCs. The receptors come from a male donor in good health and CMV-seropositive.

Only a few counts were recorded for this clone. V and J are TRBV6-6 and TRBJ1-6, with D perhaps matching TRBD1 (6 bases). Trimming removed 5 bases from V and 5 bases from J, with 13 bases in between. Germline V gene sequence: CDR1 MNHNY, CDR2 SVGAGI (reference sequence). The CDR3 is 15 residues long. As DNA, the CDR3 is TGTGCCAGCAGTAAAATGACAGGTGATAATTCACCCCTCCACTTT. It codes for CASSKMTGDNSPLHF.

V gene TRBV2 combines with J gene TRBJ1-6; D perhaps matches TRBD1 (6 bases). CDR3 length: 17 amino acids. V lost 7 bases and J 7 bases, leaving 23 bases between the germline ends. The germline gives CDR1 SNHLY, CDR2 FYNNEI. CDR3 amino acids: CASTPTPWTAENSPLHF. In nucleotides, the CDR3 is TGTGCCAGCACTCCCACCCCTTGGACAGCCGAAAATTCACCCCTCCACTTT.

In its sample, this clone was seen a few times. Here the CDR3 reads CASSLGTSGVYEQYF. The CDR3 nucleotides read TGCGCCAGCAGCTTGGGGACTAGCGGGGTCTACGAGCAGTACTTC. The chain joins TRBV5-1 to TRBJ2-7, with 12 bases matching TRBD2. Germline lookup yields CDR1 SGHRS and CDR2 YFSETQ. There are 15 residues in the CDR3. Trimming cost V 0 bases and J 3 bases; bases outside gene matches: 1. Using reference TRBV5-1 and TRBJ2-7 for the parts outside the CDR3, the full variable domain is KAGVTQTPRYLIKTRGQQVTLSCSPISGHRSVSWYQQTPGQGLQFLFEYFSETQRNKGNFPGRFSGRQFSNSRSEMNVSTLELGDSALYLCASSLGTSGVYEQYFGPGTRLTVT.

V usage is TRBV4-3 and J usage is TRBJ1-4; TRBD1 might be the D (6 bases). V was cut by 1 base and J by 4 bases, with 13 bases left in between. The CDR3 has 16 residues. Germline CDR1 and CDR2: LGHNA and YSLEER. CDR3 region: CASSQGIGQINEKLFF. Written as DNA, the CDR3 is TGCGCCAGCAGCCAAGGGATCGGACAGATTAATGAAAAACTGTTTTTT.

The table lists this clone with a few counts. The V gene is TRBV30, the J gene TRBJ1-2, with a tentative D call TRBD1 (5 bases). There are 14 residues in the CDR3. The germline V gene encodes CDR1 GTSNPN and CDR2 SVGIG (reference sequence). Trimming cost V 1 base and J 4 bases, with 13 bases left between them. The DNA for the CDR3 is TGTGCCTGGAGTGGGACAAGGGCTTTCTATGGCTACACCTTC. It specifies CAWSGTRAFYGYTF.

As DNA, the CDR3 is TGTGCCAGCAGCCCCCAAAGGGGGGAAAAACTGTTTTTT. It codes for CASSPQRGEKLFF. The V gene is TRBV6-5, the J gene TRBJ1-4; D is perhaps TRBD1 (6 bases). Germline CDR1 is MNHEY and CDR2 is SVGAGI. Trimming took off 6 bases at V and 8 bases at J, with 13 bases between the two ends. CDR3 length equals 13 residues.

This chain uses TRBV7-9 with TRBJ1-1, with D possibly TRBD1 on 6 matching bases. CDR1 and CDR2 from the germline V gene are SEHNR and FQNEAQ (reference sequence). The length of the CDR3 is 17 residues. The V and J ends lost 4 bases and 3 bases respectively, with 21 bases between them. CDR3 in amino acids: CASSSYGGLETHTEAFF. The DNA for the CDR3 is TGTGCCAGCAGCTCATACGGGGGGCTTGAAACCCACACTGAAGCTTTCTTT.

V and J are TRBV5-1 and TRBJ1-5; D not certain. Trimming removed 0 bases at V and 2 bases at J, with 6 bases between. CDR3 length equals 14 residues. In germline, CDR1 is SGHRS, CDR2 YFSETQ. CDR3 amino acids: CASSLGRGNQPQHF. The CDR3 DNA is TGCGCCAGCAGCTTGGGGAGGGGCAATCAGCCCCAGCATTTT.

The DNA for the CDR3 is TGTGCTAGTGAACCCAGGACTAGCACAGAGACCCAGTACTTC. Protein sequence: CASEPRTSTETQYF. V usage is TRBV12-5 and J usage is TRBJ2-5; 8 bases agree with TRBD2. Germline assignment: CDR1 LGHNT and CDR2 FRNRAP. The J segment lost 4 bases and the V segment lost 7 bases, leaving 8 bases of the junction unmatched. CDR3 length: 14 amino acids.

The genes are TRBV4-2 and TRBJ1-2, with 7 nucleotides matching TRBD1. The CDR3 runs 16 residues. With 0 bases clipped from V and 3 bases from J, the junction kept 7 bases outside the gene matches. The V gene's germline CDR1 is LGHNA and CDR2 YNFKEQ. CDR3 in amino acids: CASSQDVEGAYYGYTF. CDR3 sequence (DNA): TGTGCCAGCAGCCAAGATGTCGAGGGGGCTTACTATGGCTACACCTTC.

The rearrangement uses TRBV7-2 and TRBJ2-3; the match to TRBD2 covers 8 bases. Trimming took 1 base from V and 4 from J; bases not matched to a gene: 7. CDR1 SGHTA and CDR2 FQGNSA come from the germline V gene. The CDR3 runs to 16 residues. The chain's CDR3 is CASSLGAYGGADTQYF. Written as DNA, the CDR3 is TGTGCCAGCAGCTTAGGGGCTTACGGGGGGGCAGATACGCAGTATTTT.

The CDR3 bases are TGTGCCACCAGCAGAGATCTTCGACAGAACTATGGCTACACCTTC. Its protein product is CATSRDLRQNYGYTF. The V call is TRBV15, the J call TRBJ1-2, with D perhaps TRBD1 (5 bases). In germline, CDR1 is LNHNV, CDR2 YYDKDF (reference sequence). Deletions cut 0 bases from V and 2 bases from J, with 10 bases between. This CDR3 has 15 amino acids.

This clone appeared a single time. V is TRBV28 and J is TRBJ2-7; tentative D call: TRBD2 (8 bases). Trimming removed 8 bases at V and 5 bases at J, with 16 bases between. Germline lookup yields CDR1 MDHEN and CDR2 SYDVKM. The CDR3 consists of 13 residues. CDR3 region: CASRQGSGDEQYF. In DNA form, the CDR3 reads TGTGCCAGCCGACAGGGTAGCGGGGACGAGCAGTACTTC.

This chain uses TRBV6-5 with TRBJ1-2, with TRBD1 identical over 10 bases. Germline V gene data show CDR1 as MNHEY and CDR2 as SVGAGI. The CDR3 sequence is 14 residues long. The V segment lost 0 bases and the J segment 6 bases; nucleotides outside the gene matches: 1. This CDR3 is CASSYSTGGNGYTF. CDR3 coding DNA: TGTGCCAGCAGTTACTCGACAGGGGGCAATGGCTACACCTTC.

This sequence joins TRBV7-9 and TRBJ1-2; 8 nucleotides match TRBD1. CDR3 size: 16 residues. V was clipped by 0 bases and J by 6 bases; unmatched bases: 9. Germline V gene sequence: CDR1 SEHNR, CDR2 FQNEAQ (reference sequence). The CDR3 loop reads CASSLAGQGALNGYTF. The DNA for the CDR3 is TGTGCCAGCAGCTTAGCTGGGCAGGGGGCCCTAAATGGCTACACCTTC.

The V and J genes are TRBV15 and TRBJ1-5; perhaps TRBD1 as D (6 bases). Trimming shortened V by 5 bases and J by 5 bases, and 19 bases separated the two germline ends. The CDR3 length is 16 residues. Per germline, CDR1 LNHNV and CDR2 YYDKDF (reference sequence). CDR3 nucleotides: TGTGCCACCAGCCGAAGCAGGGGAAGGGATCATCAGCCCCAGCATTTT. It specifies CATSRSRGRDHQPQHF. Variable domain in full (rest from reference TRBV15 and TRBJ1-5): DAMVIQNPRYQVTQFGKPVTLSCSQTLNHNVMYWYQQKSSQAPKLLFHYYDKDFNNEADTPDNFQSRRPNTSFCFLDIRSPGLGDTAMYLCATSRSRGRDHQPQHFGDGTRLSIL.

The V gene is TRBV29-1, the J gene TRBJ1-2; TRBD1 matches 7 bases. Germline lookup yields CDR1 SQVTM and CDR2 ANQGSEA. Trimming removed 7 bases from V and 2 bases from J; junction bases left unmatched: 7. The CDR3 sequence is 13 residues long. As DNA, the CDR3 is TGCAGCGCGAGGACAGGTACGAACTATGGCTACACCTTC. Translation: CSARTGTNYGYTF.

This clone was observed a single time. This sequence joins TRBV6-1 and TRBJ1-3; possible D gene TRBD1, 6 bases. V gave up 4 bases and J gave up 0 bases, with 10 bases separating them. The V gene's germline CDR1 is MNHNS and CDR2 SASEGT. This CDR3 has 15 residues. DNA of the CDR3: TGTGCCAGCAGTGGGACAGAAGACTCTGGAAACACCATATATTTT. Encoded protein: CASSGTEDSGNTIYF.

The chain employs TRBV7-8 and TRBJ1-2, with TRBD1 matching 8 bases. Germline CDR1 is SGHVS and CDR2 is FQNEAQ. Trimming removed 5 bases from V and 4 bases from J; junction bases left unmatched: 6. The CDR3 is 14 amino acids. Here the CDR3 DNA reads TGTGCCAGCAGCGGGGCAGGGGGCTTCTATGGCTACACCTTC. This codes for CASSGAGGFYGYTF.

The chain is built from TRBV5-1 and TRBJ2-5; possible D gene TRBD2, 5 bases. This CDR3 has 15 amino acids. V dropped 4 bases and J dropped 5 bases, with 18 bases sitting between them. Germline V lookup: CDR1 SGHRS, CDR2 YFSETQ. The CDR3 loop is CASSPRWRSEETQYF. CDR3 DNA sequence: TGCGCCAGCAGCCCCCGTTGGAGGTCGGAGGAGACCCAGTACTTC.

The rearrangement uses TRBV7-2 and TRBJ2-7; perhaps TRBD2 as D (5 bases). CDR1 is SGHTA and CDR2 is FQGNSA in the germline V gene. The CDR3 length is 14 residues. V shed 1 base and J shed 0 bases, with 7 bases lying between them. The CDR3 nucleotides read TGTGCCAGCAGCTTAGTGGGGAGCTCCTACGAGCAGTACTTC. Translation: CASSLVGSSYEQYF.

The rearrangement uses TRBV19 and TRBJ1-1; D is unclear. The CDR3 has 14 amino acids. Germline V gene data show CDR1 as LNHDA and CDR2 as SQIVND (reference sequence). V was clipped by 2 bases and J by 2 bases, with 9 bases between them. CDR3 in amino acids: CASSIPGLNTEAFF. CDR3 in DNA: TGTGCCAGTAGTATACCGGGTTTAAACACTGAAGCTTTCTTT.

Only a few counts were recorded for this clone. The chain uses TRBV10-1 and TRBJ1-5, with D unclear. The germline gives CDR1 WNHNN, CDR2 SYGVQD (reference sequence). The ends were cut back, 5 bases at V and 0 bases at J, with 20 bases in the middle. This CDR3 comprises 18 residues. This CDR3 reads CASSFPDRDGYSNQPQHF. The CDR3 nucleotides are TGCGCCAGCAGTTTTCCCGACCGGGATGGGTATAGCAATCAGCCCCAGCATTTT.

The gene calls are TRBV19 and TRBJ1-1; unclear D gene. Trimming removed 1 base from V and 0 bases from J, with 6 bases in between. Looked up from germline, CDR1 is LNHDA and CDR2 is SQIVND (reference sequence). The CDR3 has 14 amino acids. The CDR3 DNA reads as TGTGCCAGTAGTATAGGACAAGTGAACACTGAAGCTTTCTTT. This codes for CASSIGQVNTEAFF.

This clone turned up a few times. The chain has TRBV19 and TRBJ1-1; 11 bases match TRBD1. The germline gives CDR1 LNHDA, CDR2 SQIVND (reference sequence). The CDR3 has 18 amino acids. The J segment lost 1 base and the V segment lost 1 base, leaving 8 bases of the junction unmatched. In DNA form, the CDR3 reads TGTGCCAGTAGTATAGGTATAGGACAGGGGGCGCCGAACACTGAAGCTTTCTTT. Translated, it gives CASSIGIGQGAPNTEAFF.

The chain joins TRBV5-4 to TRBJ2-5, with a possible D match to TRBD2 (5 bases). CDR3 length: 13 amino acids. V shed 7 bases and J shed 1 base, with 11 bases lying between them. Germline V gene data show CDR1 as SGHNT and CDR2 as YYREEE (reference sequence). The CDR3 region has the DNA TGTGCCAGCGCCGGGGTCGCCCAAGAGACCCAGTACTTC. Residues: CASAGVAQETQYF.

This clone occurred a few times. This chain joins TRBV5-6 and TRBJ2-7; weak D call: TRBD2 (5 bases). Germline loops: CDR1 SGHDT, CDR2 YYEEEE. The CDR3 has 15 amino acids. V was pared by 6 bases and J by 3 bases, with 19 bases between. CDR3 in DNA: TGTGCCAGCAACCCACGAACTAGACCCGTCTACGAGCAGTACTTC. The encoded protein is CASNPRTRPVYEQYF.

This clone has just one count. V and J are TRBV27 and TRBJ1-4; 7 nucleotides align to TRBD1. The J segment lost 5 bases and the V segment lost 6 bases, leaving 6 bases of the junction unmatched. This CDR3 is built from 14 residues. The germline V gene encodes CDR1 MNHEY and CDR2 SMNVEV (reference sequence). The CDR3 DNA reads as TGTGCCAGCAGACCACAGGGGTTAAATGAAAAACTGTTTTTT. It encodes CASRPQGLNEKLFF.

The V call is TRBV11-2, the J call TRBJ2-7, with D perhaps TRBD1 (7 bases). The CDR3 contains 18 residues. Trimming took off 5 bases at V and 2 bases at J, with 25 bases between the two ends. Germline V gene lookup returns CDR1 SGHAT and CDR2 FQNNGV. CDR3 loop: CASSPSRRGRGQPYEQYF. CDR3 nucleotide sequence: TGTGCCAGCAGCCCAAGCCGGAGGGGACGGGGACAGCCCTACGAGCAGTACTTC.

The chain combines TRBV29-1 with TRBJ2-5; a possible D gene is TRBD1 (6 bases). Between the trimmed V and J ends, which lost 3 bases and 5 bases, there was a span of 13 bases. CDR1 and CDR2 (germline): SQVTM, ANQGSEA. This CDR3 has 13 amino acids. CDR3 residues: CSVDGTKGETQYF. The CDR3 nucleotides are TGCAGCGTTGATGGGACAAAAGGGGAGACCCAGTACTTC.

This clone was seen a few times. V and J are TRBV4-1 and TRBJ2-7; possibly TRBD2 for D (5 bases). Germline V gene lookup returns CDR1 MGHRA and CDR2 YSYEKL. V gave up 1 base and J gave up 3 bases, with 10 bases separating them. The CDR3 runs to 14 residues. The CDR3 sequence: CASSQVIEGYEQYF. The CDR3 region has the DNA TGCGCCAGCAGCCAAGTAATCGAGGGCTACGAGCAGTACTTC.